In its sample, the clone carrying this T cell receptor beta chain was seen many times. Amplified material comprised TCR beta CDR3 regions derived from RNA transcripts. First-round RT-PCR relied on HTBI primers, and a second-round multiplex PCR came next. From the multiplex PCR reads, TCRdb called clonotypes with MiXCR, one entry per CDR3 protein. Of roughly 300,000 distinct CDR3 sequences listed, roughly 17% are singletons. The V end was cut by 5 bases, the J end by 0 bases, with 8 bases between. Germline V lookup: CDR1 DFQATT, CDR2 SNEGSKA (reference sequence). The CDR3 has 14 residues. These data originate in a study of Graves' ophthalmopathy and Graves' hyperthyroidism. Moderate-to-severe activity, CAS at least 3, NOSPECS at least 4 and duration under 3 months characterized donors with ophthalmopathy.

The sequencing input was peripheral blood. The chain links TRBV20-1 to TRBJ1-6; D uncertain. This sequence was found in an adult man with Graves' ophthalmopathy. CDR3 protein: CSALWNSYNSPLHF. The CDR3 DNA reads TGCAGTGCTTTATGGAACTCCTATAATTCACCCCTCCACTTT.